Listed below are T cell receptor beta chains from one sample, sequenced in a study of blood T cell repertoires in COVID-19. TCRdb keeps only in-frame clones here, not all; method: immunoSEQ multiplex PCR. The sample lists a few hundred thousand clones; roughly 77% were seen once. Sequencing was carried out using PBMCs or T cells enriched from blood (not recorded which). Receptor source: a man in his forties or fifties who had recovered from COVID-19. Each CDR3 is given with its conserved first and last residue. D genes are given only for firm matches. Only part of the rows carry a size: once, few, many, or a class if the clone is expanded.

V: TRBV7-2; J: TRBJ1-1; size: NA; length: 16; D: NA; DNA: TGTGCCAGCAGCCCGGGGGGGGGACCCTTTTTCTCTGAAGCTTTCTTT; CDR3: CASSPGGGPFFSEAFF
V: TRBV5-5; J: TRBJ1-5; size: NA; length: 16; D: NA; DNA: TGTGCCAGCAGCTTTCGGGTCGTAACCGTAGGTCAGCCCCAGCATTTT; CDR3: CASSFRVVTVGQPQHF
V: TRBV21-1; J: TRBJ2-2; size: NA; length: 19; D: NA; DNA: TGTGCCAGCAGCAAAAGCTACTATTTTGACAGGGGGCACACCGGGGAGCTGTTTTTT; CDR3: CASSKSYYFDRGHTGELFF
V: TRBV19; J: TRBJ1-3; size: few; length: 15; D: NA; DNA: TGTGCCAGTAGGAAAGGACAAGATATCGGAAACACCATATATTTT; CDR3: CASRKGQDIGNTIYF
V: TRBV13; J: TRBJ2-7; size: few; length: 15; D: TRBD1; DNA: TGTGCCAGCAGCTCGCCGGGACAGGGGGCCTACGAGCAGTACTTC; CDR3: CASSSPGQGAYEQYF
V: TRBV27; J: TRBJ1-5; size: NA; length: 14; D: NA; DNA: TGTGCCAGCAGTTTAGAAGGGGCTCATCAGCCCCAGCATTTT; CDR3: CASSLEGAHQPQHF
V: TRBV10-3; J: TRBJ1-2; size: NA; length: 11; D: NA; DNA: TGTGCCATCAGTGACGGCTATGGCTACACCTTC; CDR3: CAISDGYGYTF
V: TRBV3-1/TRBV3-2; J: TRBJ2-5; size: NA; length: 14; D: NA; DNA: TGTGCCAGCAGCCTAACCGCAGGTCAAGAGACCCAGTACTTC; CDR3: CASSLTAGQETQYF
V: TRBV30; J: TRBJ1-5; size: once; length: 17; D: NA; DNA: TGTGCCTGGAGCGGTGGGGAATGGGGGAGGGCTGGTCAGCCCCAGCATTTT; CDR3: CAWSGGEWGRAGQPQHF
V: TRBV30; J: TRBJ2-5; size: once; length: 13; D: NA; DNA: TGTGCCTGGAGCCTACGGTTAGAAGAGACCCAGTACTTC; CDR3: CAWSLRLEETQYF
V: TRBV2; J: TRBJ2-2; size: once; length: 15; D: TRBD1; DNA: TGTGCCAGCAGGACAGGGGGGTACGACACCGGGGAGCTGTTTTTT; CDR3: CASRTGGYDTGELFF
V: TRBV6-1; J: TRBJ1-1; size: NA; length: 16; D: NA; DNA: TGTGCCAGCAGTGAAGCGGACACAGGCCTAAAGGCTGAAGCTTTCTTT; CDR3: CASSEADTGLKAEAFF
V: TRBV7-9; J: TRBJ2-3; size: NA; length: 15; D: NA; DNA: TGTGCCAGCAGCCCTCAGCTAGTATTCACAGATACGCAGTATTTT; CDR3: CASSPQLVFTDTQYF
V: TRBV28; J: TRBJ2-1; size: NA; length: 14; D: NA; DNA: TGTGCCAGCAGTTCCCTCGGTGGGCAGGTTGAGCAGTTCTTC; CDR3: CASSSLGGQVEQFF
V: TRBV19; J: TRBJ2-1; size: NA; length: 14; D: TRBD2; DNA: TGTGCCAGTAGTCCTCGACTAGCGGGGGGGCAGCAGTTCTTC; CDR3: CASSPRLAGGQQFF
V: TRBV5-6; J: TRBJ2-7; size: NA; length: 14; D: NA; DNA: TGTGCCAGCAGCTCACTAGGGGGGGCGCGGGAGCAGTACTTC; CDR3: CASSSLGGAREQYF
V: TRBV19; J: TRBJ1-4; size: NA; length: 16; D: TRBD1; DNA: TGTGCCAGTAGTATCCCTGGGACAGGGAGGGTGAAGAGACTGTTTTTT; CDR3: CASSIPGTGRVKRLFF
V: TRBV5-5; J: TRBJ2-7; size: few; length: 14; D: NA; DNA: TGTGCCAGCAGCTTGGAGGACTGGACCTACGAGCAGTACTTC; CDR3: CASSLEDWTYEQYF
V: TRBV11-2; J: TRBJ1-2; size: NA; length: 13; D: NA; DNA: TGTGCCAGCAGCTTAGGAATAGCCTATGGCTACACCTTC; CDR3: CASSLGIAYGYTF
V: TRBV24-1; J: TRBJ1-5; size: NA; length: 16; D: TRBD1; DNA: TGTGCCACCAGTGACCCGGGACAGGGGTTAAATCAGCCCCAGCATTTT; CDR3: CATSDPGQGLNQPQHF
V: TRBV6-6; J: TRBJ1-5; size: NA; length: 21; D: NA; DNA: TGTGCCAGCAGCCGCCCCTATTTTTCCCCCGAGATCTTTAGCCCAAGGCGGCCCCAGCATTTT; CDR3: CASSRPYFSPEIFSPRRPQHF
V: TRBV9; J: TRBJ2-3; size: NA; length: 14; D: TRBD2; DNA: TGTGCCAGCAGCGTAGGGGGGAGGGCAGATACGCAGTATTTT; CDR3: CASSVGGRADTQYF
V: TRBV2; J: TRBJ2-7; size: NA; length: 12; D: NA; DNA: TGTGCCAGCAGCCTACAGGATTACGAGCAGTACTTC; CDR3: CASSLQDYEQYF
V: TRBV5-6; J: TRBJ2-7; size: NA; length: 14; D: NA; DNA: TGTGCCAGCAGCAAAGGGGAATTGCCCGACGAGCAGTACTTC; CDR3: CASSKGELPDEQYF
V: TRBV11-2; J: TRBJ2-1; size: once; length: 16; D: TRBD1; DNA: TGTGCCAGCAGCCGATTAGGGACAGGCTCCTACAATGAGCAGTTCTTC; CDR3: CASSRLGTGSYNEQFF
V: TRBV11-2; J: TRBJ1-1; size: NA; length: 16; D: NA; DNA: TGTGCCAGCAGCTTAGGATACGACGGAGAGAACACTGAAGCTTTCTTT; CDR3: CASSLGYDGENTEAFF
V: TRBV19; J: TRBJ1-5; size: NA; length: 14; D: TRBD1; DNA: TGTGCCAGTACCAGGACAGGCGGCGATCAGCCCCAGCATTTT; CDR3: CASTRTGGDQPQHF
V: TRBV25-1; J: TRBJ2-5; size: NA; length: 14; D: NA; DNA: TGTGCCAGCAGTGGGAAAGGGGAATCGGAGACCCAGTACTTC; CDR3: CASSGKGESETQYF
V: TRBV15; J: TRBJ2-1; size: NA; length: 15; D: TRBD1; DNA: TGTGCCACCAGCAGAGCCCGGACAGGGAAGAATGAGCAGTTCTTC; CDR3: CATSRARTGKNEQFF
V: TRBV5-4; J: TRBJ2-2; size: NA; length: 15; D: TRBD1; DNA: TGTGCCAGCAGTCGTCAAGGGACAGCCACCGGGGAGCTGTTTTTT; CDR3: CASSRQGTATGELFF